These 17 T cell receptor beta chains originate from one sample sequenced in a study of molecular identifiers for immune sequencing clone quantification. Each CDR3 protein gets one entry after TCRdb re-called the PCR reads with MiXCR. This sample has over 300,000 distinct CDR3 sequences; roughly 24% occur once, and the top ten carry 0.65% to 0.75%. Sequenced material: naive CD8+ T cells from blood, with Jurkat cell RNA spiked in. Subset: FACS-sorted CD8+CD4-CCR7+CD45RA+ naive T cells. All receptors come from a human donor in good health. Some libraries in this study had Jurkat cell RNA spiked in.

The V gene is TRBV7-6, the J gene TRBJ2-5; D is undetermined. From germline, CDR1 is SGHVS and CDR2 FNYEAQ. Trimming pared 0 bases from V and 5 bases from J, leaving 7 bases between. The CDR3 has 13 residues. CDR3 residues: CASSLALGETQYF. The CDR3 DNA reads TGTGCCAGCAGCTTAGCCCTGGGGGAGACCCAGTACTTC. Full variable domain (rest looked up from reference TRBV7-6 and TRBJ2-5): GAGVSQSPRYKVTKRGQDVALRCDPISGHVSLYWYRQALGQGPEFLTYFNYEAQQDKSGLPNDRFSAERPEGSISTLTIQRTEQRDSAMYRCASSLALGETQYFGPGTRLLVL.

This clonotype appeared many times. At one end, the junction sequence differs from germline, possibly due to a read error. V and J are TRBV3-1 and TRBJ2-7; tentative D call: TRBD1 (5 bases). The CDR3 contains 11 residues. The germline V gene has CDR1 LGHDT and CDR2 YNNKEL (reference sequence). The CDR3 region has the DNA TGCGCCAGCAGCCAAGGGGACGAGCAGTACTTC. Amino acids: CASSQGDEQYF.

This clonotype was seen only a few times. V and J are TRBV4-3 and TRBJ1-3; no definite D call. V was clipped by 0 bases and J by 1 base, with 7 bases between them. CDR1 and CDR2 from the germline V gene are LGHNA and YSLEER. This CDR3 has 15 amino acids. CDR3 in amino acids: CASSQEGGSGNTIYF. Written as DNA, the CDR3 is TGCGCCAGCAGCCAAGAAGGAGGATCTGGAAACACCATATATTTT.

A note on this clonotype: A much larger clone lies a single base off, so this may be a read error. This rearrangement joins TRBV4-2 to TRBJ2-7, with TRBD1 matching over 8 bases. The CDR3 sequence is 15 residues long. Germline assignment: CDR1 LGHNA and CDR2 YNFKEQ. The junction had 4 bases not matched to a gene; V was cut back by 0 bases and J by 3 bases. The CDR3 spells CASSQETGEDYEQYF. The CDR3 nucleotides read TGTGCCAGCAGCCAAGAGACAGGGGAGGACTACGAGCAGTACTTC.

Concerning this clonotype itself: This may come from a read error, since a much larger clone is one base off. The rearrangement links TRBV7-8 to TRBJ2-3; no reliable D call. This CDR3 is 16 amino acids long. The V end lost 1 base, the J end lost 2 bases, and 13 bases lay between the germline ends. Germline values: CDR1 SGHVS, CDR2 FQNEAQ. CDR3 nucleotides: TGTGCCAGCAGCTTAGGTACAGCGTCCCTCACAGATACGCAGTATTTT. Amino acid sequence: CASSLGTASLTDTQYF.

With respect to this clonotype: This clone may be a read error of a much larger clone one base away. The J gene is TRBJ1-2, the V gene TRBV12-3 or TRBV12-4, with D maybe TRBD1 (6 bases). This CDR3 is 13 amino acids long. The CDR3 coding sequence is TGTGCCAGCAGGGGGTGGGGGCGCTATGGCTACTCCTTC. Its protein is CASRGWGRYGYSF.

Many counts were recorded for this clonotype. This chain links TRBV6-5 with TRBJ2-3; D tentatively fits TRBD1 or TRBD2 (5 bases each). The CDR3 is made up of 14 amino acids. Deletions cut 7 bases from V and 6 bases from J, with 17 bases between. CDR1 is MNHEY, CDR2 SVGAGI, per germline. CDR3 amino acids: CASTPGPGPDTQYF. The CDR3 nucleotides read TGTGCCAGCACTCCCGGGCCGGGGCCCGATACGCAGTATTTT.

As to this clonotype: A much larger clone lies one base from this, so it may be a read error. The chain carries TRBV7-9 and TRBJ2-3; TRBD1 agrees at 8 bases. Germline-derived CDR1 and CDR2 are SEHNR and FQNEAQ (reference sequence). Unmatched junction bases numbered 13, after V lost 3 bases and J lost 2 bases. This CDR3 contains 18 residues. The CDR3 DNA reads as TGTGCCAGCAGCTTGTTGTGGGACAGGAGTAGTCTCACAGATACGCAGTATTTT. This gives the protein CASSLLWDRSSLTDTQYF.

A few counts support this clonotype. The gene calls are TRBV28 and TRBJ1-5; no firm D call. Trimming removed 5 bases at V and 0 bases at J, with 11 bases between. CDR3 length: 15 residues. From germline, CDR1 is MDHEN and CDR2 SYDVKM. CDR3 nucleotides: TGTGCCAGCAGTGGAAGGGTCGATAGCAATCAGCCCCAGCATTTT. It encodes CASSGRVDSNQPQHF.

The chain couples TRBV13 to TRBJ1-6; D possibly corresponds to TRBD1 (6 bases). Germline V lookup: CDR1 PRHDT, CDR2 FYEKMQ (reference sequence). V lost 1 base, J lost 9 bases, and 16 bases lay in between. This CDR3 is 16 amino acids long. In nucleotides, the CDR3 is TGTGCCAGCAGCTTAGAGGGGAACAACAGGGTTTCACCCCTCCACTTT. Protein sequence: CASSLEGNNRVSPLHF.

Note on this clonotype: A read error may be the cause here, since a much bigger clone is one base away. This sequence joins TRBV5-1 and TRBJ1-6; 10 positions agree with TRBD1. With 2 bases clipped from V and 6 bases from J, the junction kept 5 bases outside the gene matches. The germline V gene has CDR1 SGHRS and CDR2 YFSETQ. The CDR3 is 16 residues long. CDR3 sequence: CASSLARTGGNSPLHF. CDR3 DNA: TGCGCCAGCAGCTTAGCCAGGACAGGGGGTAATTCACCCCTCCACTTT.

This rearrangement joins TRBV7-9 to TRBJ1-1; possibly TRBD1 for D (5 bases). V lost 4 bases to trimming and J lost 3 bases, with 15 bases between them. The CDR3 is 15 residues long. The germline CDR1 and CDR2 sequences are SEHNR and FQNEAQ (reference sequence). The CDR3 DNA reads TGTGCCAGCAGCTCCTCTTCACGGGGGGACACTGAAGCTTTCTTT. The encoded protein is CASSSSSRGDTEAFF.

In its sample, this clonotype was seen a few times. V usage is TRBV4-1 and J usage is TRBJ2-2; no clear D gene. The CDR3 has 13 residues. Germline V gives CDR1 MGHRA, CDR2 YSYEKL. V was clipped by 5 bases and J by 1 base, with 5 bases between them. The CDR3 spells CASSWGNTGELFF. DNA of the CDR3: TGCGCCAGCAGCTGGGGGAACACCGGGGAGCTGTTTTTT.

This clonotype was counted a few times. This chain joins TRBV20-1 and TRBJ2-7, with D possibly matching TRBD1 (6 bases). The V end was cut by 6 bases, the J end by 3 bases, with 15 bases between. Germline lookup yields CDR1 DFQATT and CDR2 SNEGSKA (reference sequence). The CDR3 covers 13 residues. The CDR3 bases are TGCAGTGCCCCGACAGGATGGGGCTACGAGCAGTACTTC. It codes for CSAPTGWGYEQYF.

This clonotype has just a few counts. The rearrangement links TRBV27 to TRBJ2-3; 14 bases are shared with TRBD2. Trimming cost V 11 bases and J 4 bases; bases outside gene matches: 5. The CDR3 loop spans 14 amino acids. Germline CDR1 and CDR2: MNHEY and SMNVEV (reference sequence). In DNA, the CDR3 is TGTGCCTCCCGACTAGCGGGGGGGTCAGATACGCAGTATTTT. Protein sequence: CASRLAGGSDTQYF.

This clonotype was observed a few times. The gene calls are TRBV12-3 or TRBV12-4 and TRBJ1-5; D unresolved. The CDR3 is 16 residues long. V lost 5 bases and J 0 bases, leaving 14 bases between the germline ends. CDR3 DNA: TGTGCCAGCAGTCATGTTTCTTACGATAGCAATCAGCCCCAGCATTTT. This sequence encodes CASSHVSYDSNQPQHF.

This clonotype has only a few counts. The rearrangement links TRBV4-2 to TRBJ1-1; a weak D match, TRBD1 (5 bases). Per the germline V gene, CDR1 is LGHNA and CDR2 is YNFKEQ. V dropped 4 bases and J dropped 1 base, with 10 bases sitting between them. CDR3 length equals 14 residues. CDR3 sequence reads: CASSRGGENTEAFF. The CDR3 bases are TGTGCCAGCAGCCGGGGAGGGGAGAACACTGAAGCTTTCTTT.